This T cell receptor (beta chain) was profiled in a study of T cells in Graves' hyperthyroidism and ophthalmopathy. This clonotype was counted at least ten times. Its antigen is still unknown. Amplified TCR beta CDR3 regions derived from RNA transcripts. The TCR CDR3 first-round RT-PCR relied on the HTBI primer set. One entry per CDR3 protein, called by TCRdb with MiXCR from the multiplex PCR reads. Here the sample spans about 200,000 distinct CDR3 sequences, less than 20% being singletons. Study-wide results and caveats: In blood, most of the thyroid clonotypes expanded above 0.001 were also present. Ophthalmopathy was told apart from stable hyperthyroidism by a 13 V-J model. Ophthalmopathy was identified by the model a median approximately 6.9 months ahead of onset.

This clonotype was obtained from a woman aged 50 to 60 with Graves' hyperthyroidism. Specimen: blood.

CDR3 protein: CASSQGGCQPQHF. CDR3 DNA sequence: TGTGCCAGCAGCCAAGGTGGGTGTCAGCCCCAGCATTTT. The chain recombines TRBV3-1 with TRBJ1-5; no reliable D call. CDR3 length equals 13 residues. Germline lookup yields CDR1 LGHDT and CDR2 YNNKEL (reference sequence). Between the trimmed V and J ends, which lost 1 base and 6 bases, there was a span of 7 bases.